This section outlines one T cell receptor beta chain sequence together with its context. The data stem from a study of blood T cell repertoires in COVID-19. Study-level information: The origin of the acute and convalescent COVID-19 samples was the United States, Italy and Spain. The cDNA or gDNA used as material had been derived from T cells, B-cell-depleted T cells, or PBMCs.

As handled by the study authors: Using reference gene primer amplification, nucleated cell counts were estimated. Profiled with immunoSEQ multiplex PCR; TCRdb holds only in-frame clones, not every one. That table supplies the V and J calls and clone size; D and trimming were determined from the DNA. The repertoire includes 150,000 or so clones, almost 85% of them detected once, and 12% to 15% sits in the top ten. This clonotype was obtained from a human donor with acute or convalescent COVID-19. The donor label of this sample is uncertain. Source material: peripheral blood.

The CDR3 here is CASSQEVAGATDTQYF. CDR3 DNA: TGTGCCAGCAGCCAAGAGGTAGCGGGGGCCACAGATACGCAGTATTTT. The chain combines TRBV3-1 (or the pseudogene TRBV3-2) with TRBJ2-3; TRBD2 aligns across 9 bases. Germline assignment: CDR1 LGHDT and CDR2 YNNKEL (reference sequence). J was trimmed by 2 bases and V by 0 bases; bases with no gene match: 3. The CDR3 extends over 16 amino acids.